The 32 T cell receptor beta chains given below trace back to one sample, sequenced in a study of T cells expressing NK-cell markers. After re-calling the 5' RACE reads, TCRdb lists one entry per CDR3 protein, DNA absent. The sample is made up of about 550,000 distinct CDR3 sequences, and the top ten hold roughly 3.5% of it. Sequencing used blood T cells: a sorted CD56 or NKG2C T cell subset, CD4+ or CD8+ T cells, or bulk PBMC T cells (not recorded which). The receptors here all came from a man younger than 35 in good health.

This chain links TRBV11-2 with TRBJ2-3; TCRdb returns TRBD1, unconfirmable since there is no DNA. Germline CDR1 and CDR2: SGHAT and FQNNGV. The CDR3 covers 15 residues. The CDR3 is CASSLGTGGRDTQYF.

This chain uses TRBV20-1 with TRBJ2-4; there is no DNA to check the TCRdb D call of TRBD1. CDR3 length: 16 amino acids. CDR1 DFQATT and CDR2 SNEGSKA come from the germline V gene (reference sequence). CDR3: CSAPPTGLIAKNIQYF.

CDR3 residues: CSVRGELETQYF. This sequence joins TRBV29-1 and TRBJ2-5; lacking DNA, the TRBD1 call made by TCRdb goes unchecked. The V gene's germline CDR1 is SQVTM and CDR2 ANQGSEA. The CDR3 runs 12 residues.

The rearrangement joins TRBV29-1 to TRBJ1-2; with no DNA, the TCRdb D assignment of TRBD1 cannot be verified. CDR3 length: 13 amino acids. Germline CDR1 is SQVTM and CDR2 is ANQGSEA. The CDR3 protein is CSVVGSPLYGYTF.

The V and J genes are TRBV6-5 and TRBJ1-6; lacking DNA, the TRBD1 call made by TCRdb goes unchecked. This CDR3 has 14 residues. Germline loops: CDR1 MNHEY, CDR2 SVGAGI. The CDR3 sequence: CASSSRDANSPLHF.

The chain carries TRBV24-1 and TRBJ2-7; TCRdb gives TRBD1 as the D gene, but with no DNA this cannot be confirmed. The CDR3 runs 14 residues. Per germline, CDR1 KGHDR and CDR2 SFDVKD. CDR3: CATSDSTETYEQYF.

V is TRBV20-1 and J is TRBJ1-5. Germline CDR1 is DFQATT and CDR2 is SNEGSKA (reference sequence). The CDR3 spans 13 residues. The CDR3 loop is CSAMVELDQPQHF.

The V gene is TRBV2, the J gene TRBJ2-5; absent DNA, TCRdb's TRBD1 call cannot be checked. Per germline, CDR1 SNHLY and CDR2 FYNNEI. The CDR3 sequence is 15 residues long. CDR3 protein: CASRPTGTVFETQYF.

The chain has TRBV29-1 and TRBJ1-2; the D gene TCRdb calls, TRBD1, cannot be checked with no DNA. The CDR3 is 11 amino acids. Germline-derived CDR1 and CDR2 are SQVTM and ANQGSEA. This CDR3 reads CSAVAGSGYTF.

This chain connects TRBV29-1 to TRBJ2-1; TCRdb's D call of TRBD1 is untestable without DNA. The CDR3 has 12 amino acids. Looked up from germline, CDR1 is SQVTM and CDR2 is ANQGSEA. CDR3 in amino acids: CSVVRGQYEQFF.

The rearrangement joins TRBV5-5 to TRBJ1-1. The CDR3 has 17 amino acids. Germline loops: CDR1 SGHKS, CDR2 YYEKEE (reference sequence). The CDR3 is CASSSHGTVPGDTEAFF.

CDR3 in amino acids: CASSQGFRDFYNEQFF. This chain uses TRBV3-1 with TRBJ2-1. Per germline, CDR1 LGHDT and CDR2 YNNKEL (reference sequence). The CDR3 loop spans 16 amino acids.

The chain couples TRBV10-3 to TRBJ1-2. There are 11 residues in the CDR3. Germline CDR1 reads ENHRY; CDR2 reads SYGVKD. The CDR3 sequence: CAISVQRGYTF.

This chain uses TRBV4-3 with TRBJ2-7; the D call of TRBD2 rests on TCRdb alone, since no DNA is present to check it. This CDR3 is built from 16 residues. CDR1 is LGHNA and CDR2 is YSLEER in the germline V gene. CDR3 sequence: CASSYRTSGITYEQYF.

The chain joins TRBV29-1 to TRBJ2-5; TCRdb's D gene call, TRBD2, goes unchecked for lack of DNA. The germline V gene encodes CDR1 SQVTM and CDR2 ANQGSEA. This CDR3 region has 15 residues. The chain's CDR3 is CSVKGTQAYQETQYF.

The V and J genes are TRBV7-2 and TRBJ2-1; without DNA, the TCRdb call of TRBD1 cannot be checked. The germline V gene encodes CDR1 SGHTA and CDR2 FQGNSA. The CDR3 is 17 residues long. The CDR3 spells CASSWGTLSPDYNEQFF.

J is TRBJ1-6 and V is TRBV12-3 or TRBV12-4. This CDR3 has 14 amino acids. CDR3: CASSLGRPDSPLHF.

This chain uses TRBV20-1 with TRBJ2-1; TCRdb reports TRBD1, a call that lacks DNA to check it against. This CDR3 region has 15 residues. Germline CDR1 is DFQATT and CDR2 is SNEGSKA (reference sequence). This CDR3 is CSADRGGAESGEQFF.

This CDR3 reads CASSTHGGRGGTDTQYF. The chain links TRBV12-3 or TRBV12-4 to TRBJ2-3; TCRdb gives TRBD1 as the D gene, but with no DNA this cannot be confirmed. CDR3 length equals 17 residues.

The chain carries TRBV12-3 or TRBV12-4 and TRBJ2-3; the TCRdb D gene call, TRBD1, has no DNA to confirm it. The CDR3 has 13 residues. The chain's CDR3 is CASKNFEGFTQYF.

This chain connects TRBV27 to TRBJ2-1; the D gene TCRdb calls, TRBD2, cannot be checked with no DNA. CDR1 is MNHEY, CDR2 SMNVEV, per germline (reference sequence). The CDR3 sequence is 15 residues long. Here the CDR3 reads CASSSGLVSYNEQFF.

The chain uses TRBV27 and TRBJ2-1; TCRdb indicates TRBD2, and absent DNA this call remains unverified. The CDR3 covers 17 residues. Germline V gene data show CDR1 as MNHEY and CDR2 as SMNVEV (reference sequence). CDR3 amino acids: CASSFHRLAGDLNEQFF.

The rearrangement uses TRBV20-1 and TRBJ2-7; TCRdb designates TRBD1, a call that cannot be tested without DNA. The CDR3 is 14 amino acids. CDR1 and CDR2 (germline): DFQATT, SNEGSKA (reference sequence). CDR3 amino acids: CSGQSRAGAAEQYF.

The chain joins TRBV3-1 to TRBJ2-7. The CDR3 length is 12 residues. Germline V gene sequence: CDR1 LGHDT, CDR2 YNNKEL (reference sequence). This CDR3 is CASSQATVGQYF.

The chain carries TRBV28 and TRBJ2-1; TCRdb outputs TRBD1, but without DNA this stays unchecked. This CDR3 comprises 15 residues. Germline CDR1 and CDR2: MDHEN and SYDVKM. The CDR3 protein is CASSFPHRGPNEQFF. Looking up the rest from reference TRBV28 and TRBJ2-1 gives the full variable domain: DVKVTQSSRYLVKRTGEKVFLECVQDMDHENMFWYRQDPGLGLRLIYFSYDVKMKEKGDIPEGYSVSREKKERFSLILESASTNQTSMYLCASSFPHRGPNEQFFGPGTRLTVL.

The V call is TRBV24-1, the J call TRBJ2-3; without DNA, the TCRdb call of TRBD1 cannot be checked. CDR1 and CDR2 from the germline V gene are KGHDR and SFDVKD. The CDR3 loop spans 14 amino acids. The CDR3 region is CATSRTVSTDTQYF.

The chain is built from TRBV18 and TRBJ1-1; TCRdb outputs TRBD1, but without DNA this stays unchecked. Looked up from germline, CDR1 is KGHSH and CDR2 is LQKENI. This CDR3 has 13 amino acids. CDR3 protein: CASSPGGNTEAFF.

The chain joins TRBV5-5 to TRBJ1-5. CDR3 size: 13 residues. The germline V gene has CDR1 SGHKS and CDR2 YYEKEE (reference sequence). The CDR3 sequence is CASAQERSQPQHF.

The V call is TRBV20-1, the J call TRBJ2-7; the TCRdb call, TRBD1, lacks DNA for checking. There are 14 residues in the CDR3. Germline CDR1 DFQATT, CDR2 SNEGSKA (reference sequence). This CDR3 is CSARKTGPIYEQYF.

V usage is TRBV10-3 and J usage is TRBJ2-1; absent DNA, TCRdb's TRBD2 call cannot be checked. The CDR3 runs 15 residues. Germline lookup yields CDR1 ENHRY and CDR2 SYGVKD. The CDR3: CAIRKTSGTGDEQFF.

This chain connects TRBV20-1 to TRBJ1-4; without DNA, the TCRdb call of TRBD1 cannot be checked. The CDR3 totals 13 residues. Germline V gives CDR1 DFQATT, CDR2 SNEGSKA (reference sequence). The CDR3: CSAGTGTGEKLFF.

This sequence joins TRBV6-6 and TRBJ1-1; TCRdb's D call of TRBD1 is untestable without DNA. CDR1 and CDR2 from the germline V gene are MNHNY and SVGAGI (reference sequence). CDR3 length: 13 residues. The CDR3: CASSPTGDTEAFF.